This T cell receptor (beta chain) was obtained from a study of shared clonotypes between healthy human individuals. Whole-study results and caveats: Generally, naive subsets (rather than memory subsets) showed larger estimated richness. Read depth was anticipated to influence clonotype sharing among donors.

Using immunoSEQ multiplex PCR, the repertoire was profiled, and TCRdb retains in-frame clones only, with some absent. Counted here are approximately 710,000 clones, less than 95% occurring once; the ten biggest clones make up more than 30%. A note on this clone: Its antigen is still unknown.

The sample taken for sequencing was memory CD8+ T cells from PBMCs. Subset defined: CD45RO+ cells pooled with CCR7-negative TemRA cells. The origin of this receptor is a man aged 18 to 35 in good health. Some clones in this sample may be carry-over from other donors' samples.

The CDR3, as DNA: TGTGCCAGCACCGCGAGGGCAGGTCAGCCCCAGCATTTT. Protein: CASTARAGQPQHF. The chain uses TRBV27 and TRBJ1-5, with D unresolved. V was pared by 7 bases and J by 6 bases, with 13 bases between. Germline V gives CDR1 MNHEY, CDR2 SMNVEV (reference sequence). The CDR3 length is 13 residues.